The 3 T cell receptor beta chains in this list originate from one sample, sequenced in a study of CD8+CD57+ T cells in acquired aplastic anemia. The template used for profiling TCR beta VDJ and CDR3 was genomic DNA. TCRdb re-called the reads with MiXCR, one entry per CDR3 protein. The repertoire consists of approximately 150,000 distinct CDR3 sequences, with roughly 50% occurring once and the leading ten covering 2.5% to 4%. Patients chosen for sequencing had CD8+CD57+ cells that had expanded, as shown by flow cytometry. Sequencing was done on a sample of sorted CD4+, CD8+, or CD8+CD57+ T cells (not recorded which) from PBMCs. Receptors originate from a human donor with aplastic anemia.

Many counts were recorded for this clonotype. The chain employs TRBV7-9 and TRBJ2-1; possibly TRBD2 for D (6 bases). Trimming removed 3 bases at V and 7 bases at J, with 10 bases between. Germline V gene data show CDR1 as SEHNR and CDR2 as FQNEAQ (reference sequence). CDR3 length: 13 residues. Here the CDR3 reads CASSLSGGNEQFF. Written as DNA, the CDR3 is TGTGCCAGCAGCTTGTCAGGAGGGAATGAGCAGTTCTTC.

The rearrangement links TRBV15 to TRBJ1-1, with unresolved D. Deletions cut 5 bases from V and 3 bases from J, with 10 bases between. Germline CDR1 is LNHNV and CDR2 is YYDKDF (reference sequence). The CDR3 loop spans 13 amino acids. DNA of the CDR3: TGTGCCACCAGCCCATACATGGACACTGAAGCTTTCTTT. Translating it yields CATSPYMDTEAFF. Variable domain in full (rest from reference TRBV15 and TRBJ1-1): DAMVIQNPRYQVTQFGKPVTLSCSQTLNHNVMYWYQQKSSQAPKLLFHYYDKDFNNEADTPDNFQSRRPNTSFCFLDIRSPGLGDTAMYLCATSPYMDTEAFFGQGTRLTVV.

This clonotype has just one count. This chain joins TRBV19 and TRBJ1-2; D uncertain. This CDR3 comprises 14 residues. Trimming stripped 6 bases from V and 1 base from J, with 12 bases between. CDR1 LNHDA and CDR2 SQIVND come from the germline V gene (reference sequence). The CDR3 reads CASSPGPNNYGYTF. The CDR3 nucleotides read TGTGCCAGTAGCCCTGGACCTAATAACTATGGCTACACCTTC.